This is a list of T cell receptor beta chains from one sample in a study of technical replicates of blood from several donors. Data came from immunoSEQ multiplex PCR; TCRdb stores just in-frame clones and leaves some out. Counted here are about 100,000 clones, approximately 96% occurring once; the ten biggest clones make up approximately 0.2%. Sequences were obtained from T cells isolated from PBMCs. Receptors were obtained from a human donor in good health. Both conserved end residues are part of each CDR3. A D gene is named only where the DNA matches it firmly. Clone size appears in some rows only: once, few, many, or a class for an expanded clone.

v_call: TRBV5-1
j_call: TRBJ2-7
clone_size: NA
d_call: NA
cdr3_aa: CASSLATGPYEQYF
cdr3_nt: TGCGCCAGCAGCTTGGCTACAGGACCCTACGAGCAGTACTTC

v_call: TRBV4-1
j_call: TRBJ2-3
clone_size: NA
d_call: NA
cdr3_aa: CASSRFQRTFRDTQYF
cdr3_nt: TGCGCCAGCAGCCGTTTTCAGAGGACATTTCGAGATACGCAGTATTTT

v_call: TRBV27
j_call: TRBJ2-5
clone_size: once
d_call: TRBD2
cdr3_aa: CASSSRPSGRGETQYF
cdr3_nt: TGTGCCAGCAGTTCAAGACCTAGCGGGAGAGGAGAGACCCAGTACTTC

v_call: TRBV12-5
j_call: TRBJ2-5
clone_size: NA
d_call: NA
cdr3_aa: CASGQTSAGQETQYF
cdr3_nt: TGTGCTAGTGGTCAGACATCGGCTGGACAAGAGACCCAGTACTTC

v_call: TRBV27
j_call: TRBJ1-5
clone_size: NA
d_call: NA
cdr3_aa: CASRPETGGLLNQPQHF
cdr3_nt: TGTGCCAGCAGACCTGAAACCGGGGGGCTGCTAAATCAGCCCCAGCATTTT

v_call: TRBV5-1
j_call: TRBJ2-1
clone_size: NA
d_call: NA
cdr3_aa: CASRTGDGGPLTEQFF
cdr3_nt: TGCGCCAGCAGAACGGGTGACGGGGGTCCACTGACTGAGCAGTTCTTC

v_call: TRBV6-5
j_call: TRBJ2-7
clone_size: NA
d_call: TRBD2
cdr3_aa: CASSTSGTSYEQYF
cdr3_nt: TGTGCCAGCTCCACTAGCGGGACATCCTACGAGCAGTACTTC

v_call: TRBV9
j_call: TRBJ2-1
clone_size: once
d_call: NA
cdr3_aa: CASSVGAAPGEQFF
cdr3_nt: TGTGCCAGCAGCGTAGGGGCAGCCCCTGGTGAGCAGTTCTTC

v_call: TRBV5-1
j_call: TRBJ2-7
clone_size: NA
d_call: TRBD2
cdr3_aa: CASSPAMTSGDYEQYF
cdr3_nt: TGCGCCAGCAGCCCCGCGATGACTAGCGGGGACTACGAGCAGTACTTC

v_call: TRBV6-1
j_call: TRBJ2-7
clone_size: NA
d_call: TRBD2
cdr3_aa: CASSEAGTSSFYEQYF
cdr3_nt: TGTGCCAGCAGTGAAGCCGGGACTAGCAGTTTCTACGAGCAGTACTTC

v_call: TRBV4-1
j_call: TRBJ2-7
clone_size: NA
d_call: NA
cdr3_aa: CASSQDQFGETYEQYF
cdr3_nt: TGCGCCAGCAGCCAAGACCAATTCGGGGAAACCTACGAGCAGTACTTC

v_call: TRBV27
j_call: TRBJ1-4
clone_size: NA
d_call: TRBD1
cdr3_aa: CASSSTGGSLINEKLFF
cdr3_nt: TGTGCCAGCAGTAGCACAGGGGGCTCCTTAATTAATGAAAAACTGTTTTTT

v_call: TRBV5-1
j_call: TRBJ1-1
clone_size: NA
d_call: NA
cdr3_aa: CASSLALGPKGTEAFF
cdr3_nt: TGCGCCAGCAGCTTGGCTTTGGGTCCGAAGGGGACTGAAGCTTTCTTT

v_call: TRBV5-4
j_call: TRBJ2-5
clone_size: NA
d_call: NA
cdr3_aa: CASSRQETQYF
cdr3_nt: TGTGCCAGCAGCCGCCAAGAGACCCAGTACTTC

v_call: TRBV10-1
j_call: TRBJ2-1
clone_size: NA
d_call: NA
cdr3_aa: CASSESIPSNEQFF
cdr3_nt: TGCGCCAGCAGTGAGTCGATACCGAGCAATGAGCAGTTCTTC

v_call: TRBV23-1
j_call: TRBJ2-7
clone_size: NA
d_call: TRBD1
cdr3_aa: CASSRLPRRVTSGGSVPYEQYF
cdr3_nt: TGCGCCAGCAGTCGCCTACCTCGGCGAGTCACCTCAGGGGGCTCCGTGCCCTACGAGCAGTACTTC

v_call: TRBV12-5
j_call: TRBJ2-1
clone_size: NA
d_call: TRBD1
cdr3_aa: CASGLVHGTGLHEQFF
cdr3_nt: TGTGCTAGTGGTTTGGTACACGGGACAGGTCTCCATGAGCAGTTCTTC

v_call: TRBV5-1
j_call: TRBJ2-5
clone_size: NA
d_call: NA
cdr3_aa: CASSRGWGETQYF
cdr3_nt: TGCGCCAGCAGCCGGGGGTGGGGAGAGACCCAGTACTTC

v_call: TRBV18
j_call: TRBJ1-1
clone_size: NA
d_call: NA
cdr3_aa: CASSPPGSIENTEAFF
cdr3_nt: TGTGCCAGCTCACCACCGGGGAGTATAGAGAACACTGAAGCTTTCTTT

v_call: TRBV28
j_call: TRBJ1-2
clone_size: NA
d_call: NA
cdr3_aa: CASTRDRYNYGYTF
cdr3_nt: TGTGCCAGCACCCGAGACAGGTACAACTATGGCTACACCTTC